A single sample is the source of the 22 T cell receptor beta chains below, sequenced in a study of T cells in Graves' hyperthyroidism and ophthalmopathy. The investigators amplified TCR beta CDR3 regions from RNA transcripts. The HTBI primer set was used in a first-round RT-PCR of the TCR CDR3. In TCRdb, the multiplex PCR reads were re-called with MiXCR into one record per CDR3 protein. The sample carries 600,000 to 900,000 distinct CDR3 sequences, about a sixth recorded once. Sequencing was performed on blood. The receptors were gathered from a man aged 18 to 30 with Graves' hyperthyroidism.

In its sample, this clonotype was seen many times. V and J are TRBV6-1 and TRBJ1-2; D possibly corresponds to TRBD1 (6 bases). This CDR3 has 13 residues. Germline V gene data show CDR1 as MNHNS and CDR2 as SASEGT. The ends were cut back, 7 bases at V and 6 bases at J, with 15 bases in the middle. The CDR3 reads CASTQYRENGYTF. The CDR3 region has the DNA TGTGCCAGCACCCAGTACAGGGAAAATGGCTACACCTTC.

The chain's CDR3 is CASSQRAGGNIQYF. The CDR3 nucleotides read TGTGCCAGCAGCCAAAGGGCGGGTGGGAACATTCAGTACTTC. The chain uses TRBV3-1 and TRBJ2-4; possible D gene TRBD2, 5 bases. Germline V gene sequence: CDR1 LGHDT, CDR2 YNNKEL (reference sequence). V lost 2 bases, J lost 7 bases, and 12 bases lay in between. This CDR3 region has 14 residues.

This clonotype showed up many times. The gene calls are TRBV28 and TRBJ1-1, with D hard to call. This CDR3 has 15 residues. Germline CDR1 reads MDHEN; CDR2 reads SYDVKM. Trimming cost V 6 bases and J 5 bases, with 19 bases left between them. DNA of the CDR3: TGTGCCAGCAGCGTGCCAACCAGGACGAAAACTGAAGCTTTCTTT. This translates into CASSVPTRTKTEAFF. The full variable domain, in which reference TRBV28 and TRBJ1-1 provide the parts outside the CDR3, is DVKVTQSSRYLVKRTGEKVFLECVQDMDHENMFWYRQDPGLGLRLIYFSYDVKMKEKGDIPEGYSVSREKKERFSLILESASTNQTSMYLCASSVPTRTKTEAFFGQGTRLTVV.

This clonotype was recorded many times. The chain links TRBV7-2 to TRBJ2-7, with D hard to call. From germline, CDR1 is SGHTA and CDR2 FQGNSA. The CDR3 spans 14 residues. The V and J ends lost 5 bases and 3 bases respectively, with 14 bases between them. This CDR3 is CASSRTRGNYEQYF. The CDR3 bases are TGTGCCAGCAGCCGTACGCGAGGCAACTACGAGCAGTACTTC. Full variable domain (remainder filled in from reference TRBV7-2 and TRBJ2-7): GAGVSQSPSNKVTEKGKDVELRCDPISGHTALYWYRQSLGQGLEFLIYFQGNSAPDKSGLPSDRFSAERTGGSVSTLTIQRTQQEDSAVYLCASSRTRGNYEQYFGPGTRLTVT.

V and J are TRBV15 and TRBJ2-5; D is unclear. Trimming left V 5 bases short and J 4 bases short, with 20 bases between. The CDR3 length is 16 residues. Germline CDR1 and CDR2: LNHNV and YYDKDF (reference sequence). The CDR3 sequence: CATSPHTALERETQYF. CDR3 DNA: TGTGCCACCAGCCCCCATACGGCGCTGGAACGAGAGACCCAGTACTTC.

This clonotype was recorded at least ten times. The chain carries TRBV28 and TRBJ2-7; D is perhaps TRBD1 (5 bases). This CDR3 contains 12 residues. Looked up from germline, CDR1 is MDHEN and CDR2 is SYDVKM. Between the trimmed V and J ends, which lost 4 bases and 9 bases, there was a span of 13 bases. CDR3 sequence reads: CASSWSGRGQYF. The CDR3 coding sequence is TGTGCCAGCAGTTGGTCCGGAAGGGGGCAGTACTTC.

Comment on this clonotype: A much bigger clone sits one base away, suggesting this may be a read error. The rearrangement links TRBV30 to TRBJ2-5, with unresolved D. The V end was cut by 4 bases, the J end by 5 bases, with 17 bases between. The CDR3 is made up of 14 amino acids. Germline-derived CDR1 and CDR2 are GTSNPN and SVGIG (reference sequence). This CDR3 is CAWNGEVVRETQYF. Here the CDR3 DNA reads TGTGCCTGGAACGGAGAGGTGGTAAGGGAGACCCAGTACTTC.

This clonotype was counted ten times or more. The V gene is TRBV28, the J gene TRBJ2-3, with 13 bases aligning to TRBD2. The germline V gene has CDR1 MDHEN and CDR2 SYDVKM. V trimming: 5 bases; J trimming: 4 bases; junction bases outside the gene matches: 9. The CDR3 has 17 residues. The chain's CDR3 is CASSTTLAGGFADTQYF. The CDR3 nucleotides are TGTGCCAGCAGTACCACACTAGCGGGAGGGTTCGCAGATACGCAGTATTTT.

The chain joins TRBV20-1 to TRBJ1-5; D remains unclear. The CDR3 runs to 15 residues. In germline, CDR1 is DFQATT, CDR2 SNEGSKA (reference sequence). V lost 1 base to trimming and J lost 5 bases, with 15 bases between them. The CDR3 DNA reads TGCAGTGCTAGAGGACCCGGAGGAGTGTATCAGCCCCAGCATTTT. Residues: CSARGPGGVYQPQHF.

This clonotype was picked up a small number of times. The CDR3 sequence is CASSQAYRGGTEAFF. In nucleotides, the CDR3 is TGTGCCAGCAGCCAAGCCTACAGGGGTGGCACTGAAGCTTTCTTT. V gene TRBV4-2 combines with J gene TRBJ1-1, with 7 bases lining up with TRBD1. This CDR3 spans 15 amino acids. Per the germline V gene, CDR1 is LGHNA and CDR2 is YNFKEQ. The V segment lost 1 base and the J segment 4 bases; nucleotides outside the gene matches: 6.

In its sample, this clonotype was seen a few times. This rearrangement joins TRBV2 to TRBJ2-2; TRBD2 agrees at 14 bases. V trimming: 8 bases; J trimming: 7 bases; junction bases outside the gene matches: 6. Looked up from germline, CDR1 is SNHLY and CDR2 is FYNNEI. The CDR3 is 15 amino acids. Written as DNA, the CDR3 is TGTGCCAGCGGGACTAGCGGGAGCGTGGGCGGGGAGCTGTTTTTT. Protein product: CASGTSGSVGGELFF.

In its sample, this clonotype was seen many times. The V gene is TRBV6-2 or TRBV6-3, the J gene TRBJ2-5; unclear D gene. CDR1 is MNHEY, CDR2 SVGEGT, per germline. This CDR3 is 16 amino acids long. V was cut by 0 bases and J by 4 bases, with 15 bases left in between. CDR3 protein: CASSYSPLALRETQYF. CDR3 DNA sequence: TGTGCCAGCAGTTACTCCCCCTTGGCTCTGAGAGAGACCCAGTACTTC.

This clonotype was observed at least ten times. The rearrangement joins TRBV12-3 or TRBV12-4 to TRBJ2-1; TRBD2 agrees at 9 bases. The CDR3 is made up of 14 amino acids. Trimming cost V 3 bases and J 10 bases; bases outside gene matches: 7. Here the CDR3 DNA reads TGTGCCAGCAGTTTTCGAGCGGGAGGTCGGGAGCAGTTCTTC. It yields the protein CASSFRAGGREQFF.

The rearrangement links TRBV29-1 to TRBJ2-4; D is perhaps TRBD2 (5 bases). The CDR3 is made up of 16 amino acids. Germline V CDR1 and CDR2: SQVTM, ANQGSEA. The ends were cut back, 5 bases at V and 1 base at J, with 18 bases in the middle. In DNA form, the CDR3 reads TGCAGCGTTACGACAAGACGCACGGGGGCCAAAAACATTCAGTACTTC. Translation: CSVTTRRTGAKNIQYF. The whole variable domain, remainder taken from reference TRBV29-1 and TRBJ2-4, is SAVISQKPSRDICQRGTSLTIQCQVDSQVTMMFWYRQQPGQSLTLIATANQGSEATYESGFVIDKFPISRPNLTFSTLTVSNMSPEDSSIYLCSVTTRRTGAKNIQYFGAGTRLSVL.

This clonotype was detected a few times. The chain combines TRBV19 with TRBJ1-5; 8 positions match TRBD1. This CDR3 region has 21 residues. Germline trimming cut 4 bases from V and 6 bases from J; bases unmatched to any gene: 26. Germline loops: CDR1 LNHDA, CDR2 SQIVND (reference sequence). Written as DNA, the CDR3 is TGTGCCAGTAGTACCTTCGCTCGGGGACAGGTCCTCTCCGGCGGTATTCAGCCCCAGCATTTT. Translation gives CASSTFARGQVLSGGIQPQHF. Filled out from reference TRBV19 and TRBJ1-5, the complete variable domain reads DGGITQSPKYLFRKEGQNVTLSCEQNLNHDAMYWYRQDPGQGLRLIYYSQIVNDFQKGDIAEGYSVSREKKESFPLTVTSAQKNPTAFYLCASSTFARGQVLSGGIQPQHFGDGTRLSIL.

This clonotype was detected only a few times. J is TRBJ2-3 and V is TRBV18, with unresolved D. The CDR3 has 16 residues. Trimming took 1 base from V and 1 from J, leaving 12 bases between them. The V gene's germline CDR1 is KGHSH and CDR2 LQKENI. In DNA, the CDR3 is TGTGCCAGCTCACCACGTGGGTGGTCCGGCACAGATACGCAGTATTTT. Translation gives CASSPRGWSGTDTQYF.

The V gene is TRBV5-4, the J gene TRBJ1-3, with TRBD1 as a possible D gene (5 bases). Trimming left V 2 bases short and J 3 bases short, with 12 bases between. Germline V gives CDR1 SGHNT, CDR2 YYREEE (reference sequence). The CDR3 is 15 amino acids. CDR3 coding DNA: TGTGCCAGCAGCTTTGAGGGGTCTCTTGGAAACACCATATATTTT. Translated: CASSFEGSLGNTIYF.

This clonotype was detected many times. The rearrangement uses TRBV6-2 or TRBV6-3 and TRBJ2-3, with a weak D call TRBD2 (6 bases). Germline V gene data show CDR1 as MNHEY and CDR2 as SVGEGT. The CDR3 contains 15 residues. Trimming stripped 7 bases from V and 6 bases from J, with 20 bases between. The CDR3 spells CASTTPGRKMDTQYF. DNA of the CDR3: TGTGCCAGCACTACCCCGGGGAGGAAGATGGATACGCAGTATTTT.

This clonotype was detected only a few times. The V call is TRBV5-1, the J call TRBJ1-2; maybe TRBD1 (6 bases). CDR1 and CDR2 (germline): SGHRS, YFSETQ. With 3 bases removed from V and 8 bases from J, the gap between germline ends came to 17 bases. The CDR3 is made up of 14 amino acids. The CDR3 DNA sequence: TGCGCCAGCAGCTCTACAGGGACCGATCAAGGCTACACCTTC. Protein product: CASSSTGTDQGYTF.

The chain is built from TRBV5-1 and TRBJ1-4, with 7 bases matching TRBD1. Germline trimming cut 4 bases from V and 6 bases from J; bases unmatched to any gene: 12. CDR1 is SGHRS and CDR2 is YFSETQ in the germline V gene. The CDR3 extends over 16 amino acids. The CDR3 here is CASSPRTGGKDEKLFF. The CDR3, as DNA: TGCGCCAGCAGCCCGAGGACAGGTGGGAAGGATGAAAAACTGTTTTTT.

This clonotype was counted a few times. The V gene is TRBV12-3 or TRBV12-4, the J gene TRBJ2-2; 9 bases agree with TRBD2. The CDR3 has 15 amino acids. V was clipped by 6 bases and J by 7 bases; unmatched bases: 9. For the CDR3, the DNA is TGTGCCAGCAGCAGAGCGGGAGGTGGGGGCGGGGAGCTGTTTTTT. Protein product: CASSRAGGGGGELFF.

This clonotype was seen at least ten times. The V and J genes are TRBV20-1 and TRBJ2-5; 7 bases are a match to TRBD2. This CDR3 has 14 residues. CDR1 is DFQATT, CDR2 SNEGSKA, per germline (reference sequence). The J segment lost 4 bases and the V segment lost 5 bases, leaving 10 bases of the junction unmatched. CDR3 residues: CSAHPTSGVETQYF. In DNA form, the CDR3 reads TGCAGTGCTCACCCGACCAGCGGGGTAGAGACCCAGTACTTC.